These 11 T cell receptor beta chains share one sample of origin, sequenced in a study of beta chain features in type 1 diabetes. Expressed TCRB transcripts got sequenced, as all isolated RNA was reverse transcribed. Some clones are missing from TCRdb's copy, which holds only in-frame ones; the method was immunoSEQ multiplex PCR. The top ten hold approximately 0.68% of the sample, which has about 130,000 clones, approximately 9.2% seen once. The sample was central memory CD4+ T cells from blood. These receptors all come from a man between 18 and 29 years old in good health.

The rearrangement links TRBV5-4 to TRBJ1-2, with D possibly being TRBD1 (6 bases). The CDR3 totals 13 residues. CDR1 is SGHNT, CDR2 YYREEE, per germline (reference sequence). Trimming took off 4 bases at V and 2 bases at J, with 9 bases between the two ends. DNA of the CDR3: TGTGCCAGCAGCACGGACAGAAACTATGGCTACACCTTC. Its protein product is CASSTDRNYGYTF.

This rearrangement joins TRBV4-1 to TRBJ2-1; 11 nucleotides line up with TRBD2. The germline V gene encodes CDR1 MGHRA and CDR2 YSYEKL. Trimming removed 1 base from V and 4 bases from J; junction bases left unmatched: 6. CDR3 length equals 17 residues. The CDR3 spells CASSQGLLAGEYNEQFF. CDR3 in DNA: TGCGCCAGCAGCCAAGGATTACTAGCGGGGGAGTACAATGAGCAGTTCTTC.

The chain carries TRBV30 and TRBJ1-1; tentatively, D is TRBD1 (6 bases). Germline V gene data show CDR1 as GTSNPN and CDR2 as SVGIG (reference sequence). Trimming removed 4 bases from V and 4 bases from J, with 13 bases in between. The CDR3 extends over 13 amino acids. CDR3 bases: TGTGCCTGGATGACCCTAGGGGGCACTGAAGCTTTCTTT. This encodes CAWMTLGGTEAFF.

The chain links TRBV2 to TRBJ2-5; no firm D call. This CDR3 comprises 11 residues. V was trimmed by 6 bases and J by 5 bases, leaving 7 bases between them. Germline loops: CDR1 SNHLY, CDR2 FYNNEI. The CDR3 is CASRGEETQYF. CDR3 DNA: TGTGCCAGCAGAGGAGAGGAGACCCAGTACTTC. Together with reference TRBV2 and TRBJ2-5, the CDR3 gives the full variable domain: EPEVTQTPSHQVTQMGQEVILRCVPISNHLYFYWYRQILGQKVEFLVSFYNNEISEKSEIFDDQFSVERPDGSNFTLKIRSTKLEDSAMYFCASRGEETQYFGPGTRLLVL.

The rearrangement uses TRBV7-3 and TRBJ2-2; D is perhaps TRBD1 (6 bases). The germline V gene encodes CDR1 SGHTA and CDR2 FQGTGA. Trimming took off 5 bases at V and 5 bases at J, with 9 bases between the two ends. This CDR3 is 13 amino acids long. CDR3 residues: CASSPQGTGELFF. In nucleotides, the CDR3 is TGTGCCAGCAGCCCACAGGGTACCGGGGAGCTGTTTTTT.

The rearrangement links TRBV13 to TRBJ1-1; no firm D call. Germline CDR1 PRHDT, CDR2 FYEKMQ (reference sequence). The CDR3 extends over 17 amino acids. The V and J ends lost 0 bases and 5 bases respectively, with 19 bases between them. The CDR3 here is CASSLGGMEGGRTEAFF. CDR3 coding DNA: TGTGCCAGCAGCTTAGGGGGCATGGAGGGTGGAAGAACTGAAGCTTTCTTT.

The J gene is TRBJ2-7, the V gene TRBV11-2; 9 positions agree with TRBD2. Germline assignment: CDR1 SGHAT and CDR2 FQNNGV. With 4 bases clipped from V and 5 bases from J, the junction kept 9 bases outside the gene matches. This CDR3 is built from 15 residues. The CDR3 nucleotides are TGTGCCAGCAGCTCAGCCGGGACTAGCACTAACGAGCAGTACTTC. Protein: CASSSAGTSTNEQYF.

This rearrangement joins TRBV2 to TRBJ2-6; weak D call: TRBD1 (6 bases). The CDR3 spans 15 residues. The ends were cut back, 4 bases at V and 2 bases at J, with 9 bases in the middle. CDR1 is SNHLY and CDR2 is FYNNEI in the germline V gene. CDR3 in amino acids: CASSVQGTGANVLTF. The CDR3 DNA follows: TGTGCCAGCAGTGTACAGGGAACTGGGGCCAACGTCCTGACTTTC.

This clone was found a few times. Other DNA variants within this sample encode the same CDR3. The V and J genes are TRBV5-1 and TRBJ2-7, with 10 nucleotides matching TRBD1. Germline V CDR1 and CDR2: SGHRS, YFSETQ. This CDR3 is 14 amino acids long. V lost 4 bases to trimming and J lost 4 bases; unmatched junction nucleotides: 5. DNA of the CDR3: TGCGCCAGCAGCCCACGGGACAGGGGATACGAGCAGTACTTC. Its protein product is CASSPRDRGYEQYF.

This clone was picked up a small number of times. The chain has TRBV4-2 and TRBJ2-5; possible D gene TRBD2, 6 bases. The V gene lost 5 bases and the J gene lost 4 bases, with 14 bases spanning the gap. Germline V gene lookup returns CDR1 LGHNA and CDR2 YNFKEQ. The CDR3 contains 14 residues. The chain's CDR3 is CASSLKGGAETQYF. The CDR3 nucleotides read TGTGCCAGCAGCTTGAAGGGAGGCGCAGAGACCCAGTACTTC.

Concerning this clone: The junction does not match germline at one end; this may be a read error. The chain has TRBV5-4 and TRBJ2-5; tentative D call: TRBD2 (6 bases). CDR3 length: 14 amino acids. Per the germline V gene, CDR1 is SGHNT and CDR2 is YYREEE (reference sequence). DNA for the CDR3: TGCGCCAGCAGCCAGCGGAGGGGCCGTGAGACCCAGTACTTC. Its protein product is CASSQRRGRETQYF.